This is a list of T cell receptor beta chains from one sample in a study of CD8 T cells in Susac syndrome. MiXCR, run by TCRdb on the immunoSEQ multiplex PCR reads, gives a single entry per CDR3 protein. The sample lists over 150,000 distinct CDR3 sequences, 85% to 95% occurring once. Sequenced: CD4+ T cells from PBMCs. The receptors originated from a human donor with multiple sclerosis. CDR3s include the opening cysteine and the closing phenylalanine or tryptophan. D genes are given only for firm matches. Clone size appears in some rows only: once, few, many, or a class for an expanded clone.

CASSVDRDDYEQYF	TGTGCCAGCAGCGTAGACAGGGATGACTACGAGCAGTACTTC	TRBV9	.	TRBJ2-7	.
CASSQDPGAFYGYTF	TGTGCCAGCAGCCAAGATCCCGGAGCATTCTATGGCTACACCTTC	TRBV3-1	.	TRBJ1-2	.
CSAATGYGTYEQYF	TGCAGTGCTGCAACAGGGTACGGGACCTACGAGCAGTACTTC	TRBV20-1	.	TRBJ2-7	once
CAWSRTSGEQYF	TGTGCCTGGAGTCGAACTAGCGGCGAGCAGTACTTC	TRBV30	TRBD2	TRBJ2-7	.
CSAATIYGYTF	TGCAGTGCAGCTACAATCTATGGCTACACCTTC	TRBV20-1	.	TRBJ1-2	.
CASSLALAGYEQYF	TGCGCCAGCAGCTTGGCACTAGCGGGGTACGAGCAGTACTTC	TRBV5-1	TRBD2	TRBJ2-7	.
CASRRPGREQFF	TGTGCCAGCAGACGTCCTGGGAGAGAGCAGTTCTTC	TRBV5-6	.	TRBJ2-1	once
CASSKERQGRDTQYF	TGTGCCAGCAGTAAAGAGAGACAGGGGAGAGATACGCAGTATTTT	TRBV7-3	TRBD1	TRBJ2-3	.
CASSPVTGSTYEQYF	TGTGCCAGCAGCCCCGTGACAGGAAGTACCTACGAGCAGTACTTC	TRBV3-1	.	TRBJ2-7	.
CASSVGSSGGVNEQYF	TGTGCCAGCAGCGTAGGTTCTAGCGGGGGGGTGAACGAGCAGTACTTC	TRBV9	TRBD2	TRBJ2-7	.